Each of the 17 T cell receptor beta chains below was sequenced from the same sample in a study of CD8 T cells in Susac syndrome. Reverse transcription of about 0.5 to 1 ug RNA was carried out with random hexamers. TCRdb ran MiXCR on the immunoSEQ multiplex PCR reads and lists one entry per CDR3 protein. The sample has a few hundred thousand distinct CDR3 sequences, more than 70% seen once. The sequencing sample was made of CD8+ T cells from PBMCs. Receptor source: a human donor with multiple sclerosis.

The CDR3 protein is CASSPNRAVQRGYTF. The CDR3 nucleotides are TGTGCCAGCAGCCCCAACAGGGCGGTACAGCGTGGCTACACCTTC. The V gene is TRBV3-1, the J gene TRBJ1-2, with D perhaps TRBD1 (6 bases). CDR3 length equals 15 residues. Germline CDR1 reads LGHDT; CDR2 reads YNNKEL (reference sequence). V lost 4 bases, J lost 7 bases, and 19 bases lay in between.

The chain combines TRBV6-1 with TRBJ1-6, with TRBD1 identical over 9 bases. Germline CDR1 is MNHNS and CDR2 is SASEGT. The CDR3 consists of 14 residues. V lost 6 bases and J lost 9; bases outside the gene matches: 6. The CDR3 region has the DNA TGTGCCAGCAGCCCTGGACAGGGGAGTTCACCCCTCCACTTT. Its translation: CASSPGQGSSPLHF.

This clonotype turned up a few times. V and J are TRBV9 and TRBJ1-1, with D perhaps matching TRBD1 (6 bases). The V and J ends lost 1 base and 5 bases respectively, with 15 bases between them. The CDR3 has 15 amino acids. Germline V gene data show CDR1 as SGDLS and CDR2 as YYNGEE. The CDR3 reads CASSVSPGEWTEAFF. CDR3 DNA: TGTGCCAGCAGCGTATCCCCAGGGGAATGGACTGAAGCTTTCTTT.

This chain connects TRBV4-1 to TRBJ1-1; D possibly corresponds to TRBD1 (5 bases). Germline V gene data show CDR1 as MGHRA and CDR2 as YSYEKL. This CDR3 comprises 13 residues. Deletions cut 0 bases from V and 6 bases from J, with 8 bases between. CDR3 nucleotide sequence: TGCGCCAGCAGCCAAGAAACAGGTTCTGAAGCTTTCTTT. Amino acid sequence: CASSQETGSEAFF.

The chain uses TRBV5-1 and TRBJ2-1; weak D call: TRBD2 (5 bases). Germline V CDR1 and CDR2: SGHRS, YFSETQ. The V end lost 0 bases, the J end lost 4 bases, and 17 bases lay between the germline ends. The CDR3 has 17 residues. The CDR3 is CASSLELGRGGYNEQFF. CDR3 DNA: TGCGCCAGCAGCTTGGAGTTGGGGAGAGGAGGTTACAATGAGCAGTTCTTC.

The V call is TRBV6-5, the J call TRBJ2-6; D gene unclear. CDR3 length equals 16 residues. Trimming removed 4 bases at V and 6 bases at J, with 16 bases between. CDR1 is MNHEY, CDR2 SVGAGI, per germline. The CDR3 DNA reads as TGTGCCAGCAGTTTCCATCTGCGAGCTGAGGCCAACGTCCTGACTTTC. It translates to CASSFHLRAEANVLTF.

J is TRBJ2-5 and V is TRBV13; TRBD2 agrees at 7 bases. The J segment lost 6 bases and the V segment lost 1 base, leaving 8 bases of the junction unmatched. The CDR3 is 15 residues long. Germline assignment: CDR1 PRHDT and CDR2 FYEKMQ (reference sequence). The CDR3 sequence is CASSLVSSGDKTQYF. Written as DNA, the CDR3 is TGTGCCAGCAGCTTAGTGTCCAGCGGGGATAAGACCCAGTACTTC.

This clonotype was seen once. The V and J genes are TRBV30 and TRBJ1-1; 11 nucleotides line up with TRBD1. The V gene end was trimmed by 6 bases and the J gene end by 3 bases; junction bases not matched to a gene: 6. Germline V gene sequence: CDR1 GTSNPN, CDR2 SVGIG (reference sequence). The CDR3 runs 14 residues. The CDR3 DNA is TGTGCCTGTGACCCGGGACAGGGGGACACTGAAGCTTTCTTT. Amino acid sequence: CACDPGQGDTEAFF. The variable domain in full, completed from reference TRBV30 and TRBJ1-1, reads SQTIHQWPATLVQPVGSPLSLECTVEGTSNPNLYWYRQAAGRGLQLLFYSVGIGQISSEVPQNLSASRPQDRQFILSSKKLLLSDSGFYLCACDPGQGDTEAFFGQGTRLTVV.

The chain carries TRBV2 and TRBJ2-2; 13 positions agree with TRBD2. V was clipped by 6 bases and J by 1 base; unmatched bases: 17. Per germline, CDR1 SNHLY and CDR2 FYNNEI. The CDR3 is made up of 21 amino acids. As DNA, the CDR3 is TGTGCCAGCAGCCCCGGGACTAGCGGGGTGATACCAACTATGAACACCGGGGAGCTGTTTTTT. Amino acids: CASSPGTSGVIPTMNTGELFF.

This sequence joins TRBV5-1 and TRBJ2-7; D gene ambiguous. The CDR3 runs 15 residues. The V end lost 0 bases, the J end lost 3 bases, and 13 bases lay between the germline ends. CDR1 SGHRS and CDR2 YFSETQ come from the germline V gene. The CDR3 sequence is CASSLGASGIYEQYF. As DNA, the CDR3 is TGCGCCAGCAGCTTGGGTGCTAGTGGAATCTACGAGCAGTACTTC.

This clonotype was detected a few times. This chain joins TRBV7-6 and TRBJ1-1; D is possibly TRBD1 (6 bases). Germline CDR1 reads SGHVS; CDR2 reads FNYEAQ. The CDR3 extends over 13 amino acids. V lost 5 bases, J lost 5 bases, and 12 bases lay in between. The CDR3 reads CASSRGRGTEAFF. CDR3 bases: TGTGCCAGCAGCCGGGGCAGGGGAACTGAAGCTTTCTTT.

The chain joins TRBV19 to TRBJ2-7, with D perhaps matching TRBD1 (5 bases). CDR3 length: 11 residues. The germline V and J ends were trimmed by 7 bases and 5 bases, with 9 bases remaining between them. Germline-derived CDR1 and CDR2 are LNHDA and SQIVND (reference sequence). The CDR3 DNA follows: TGTGCCAGTACAGGGTCGCACGAGCAGTACTTC. This encodes CASTGSHEQYF.

The chain is built from TRBV19 and TRBJ1-1; D possibly corresponds to TRBD1 (5 bases). V lost 2 bases and J 6 bases, leaving 10 bases between the germline ends. The CDR3 runs 13 residues. CDR1 is LNHDA and CDR2 is SQIVND in the germline V gene (reference sequence). The CDR3 coding sequence is TGTGCCAGTAGTATAAAGGGGTTACCTGAAGCTTTCTTT. It codes for CASSIKGLPEAFF.

This clonotype was found once. This chain joins TRBV11-2 and TRBJ2-7; 9 bases map to TRBD2. Germline V lookup: CDR1 SGHAT, CDR2 FQNNGV. The V gene end was trimmed by 4 bases and the J gene end by 1 base; junction bases not matched to a gene: 5. The CDR3 is 15 amino acids. CDR3 DNA sequence: TGTGCCAGCAGCTCGATAGCGGGAGCGTCCTACGAGCAGTACTTC. This encodes CASSSIAGASYEQYF.

CDR3 coding DNA: TGCAGCGTTGAAGGCGGGACTAGCGTCTACAATGAGCAGTTCTTC. Residues: CSVEGGTSVYNEQFF. This chain joins TRBV29-1 and TRBJ2-1; 10 bases align to TRBD2. Trimming at V came to 1 base and at J to 3 bases, leaving 3 bases not matched to a gene. Germline V gene lookup returns CDR1 SQVTM and CDR2 ANQGSEA. CDR3 size: 15 residues.

The V and J genes are TRBV6-1 and TRBJ2-6, with D unresolved. Trimming removed 0 bases at V and 0 bases at J, with 24 bases between. Per the germline V gene, CDR1 is MNHNS and CDR2 is SASEGT. The CDR3 length is 22 residues. The CDR3 region has the DNA TGTGCCAGCAGTGAAGCACAATTAAAAGAAGAACCATCCCCCTCTGGGGCCAACGTCCTGACTTTC. This encodes CASSEAQLKEEPSPSGANVLTF.

The rearrangement uses TRBV12-3 or TRBV12-4 and TRBJ1-4; 7 bases are shared with TRBD1. The CDR3 sequence is 15 residues long. V lost 7 bases and J lost 8; bases outside the gene matches: 13. CDR3 sequence reads: CASTTDRVFREKLFF. CDR3 nucleotide sequence: TGTGCCAGCACCACCGACAGGGTCTTTCGGGAAAAACTGTTTTTT.